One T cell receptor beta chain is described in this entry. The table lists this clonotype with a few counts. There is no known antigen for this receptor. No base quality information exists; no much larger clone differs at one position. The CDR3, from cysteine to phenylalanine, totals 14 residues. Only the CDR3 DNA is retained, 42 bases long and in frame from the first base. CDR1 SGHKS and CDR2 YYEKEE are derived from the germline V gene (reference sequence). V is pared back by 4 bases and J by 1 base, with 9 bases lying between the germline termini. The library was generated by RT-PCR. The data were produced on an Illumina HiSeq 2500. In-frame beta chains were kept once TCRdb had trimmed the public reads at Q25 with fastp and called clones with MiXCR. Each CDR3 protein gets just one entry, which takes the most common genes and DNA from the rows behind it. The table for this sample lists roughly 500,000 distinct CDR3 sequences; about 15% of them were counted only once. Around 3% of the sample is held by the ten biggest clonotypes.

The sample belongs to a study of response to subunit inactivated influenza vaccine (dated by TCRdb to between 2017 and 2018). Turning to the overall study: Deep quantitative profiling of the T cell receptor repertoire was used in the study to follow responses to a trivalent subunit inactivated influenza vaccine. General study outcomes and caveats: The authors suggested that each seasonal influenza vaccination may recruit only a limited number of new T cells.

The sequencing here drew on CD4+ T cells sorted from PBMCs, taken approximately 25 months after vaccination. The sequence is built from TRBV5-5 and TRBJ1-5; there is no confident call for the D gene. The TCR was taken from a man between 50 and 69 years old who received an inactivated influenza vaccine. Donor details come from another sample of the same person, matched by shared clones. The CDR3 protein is CASSPLLSNQPQHF. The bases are TGTGCCAGCAGCCCCCTGCTGAGCAATCAGCCCCAGCATTTT.